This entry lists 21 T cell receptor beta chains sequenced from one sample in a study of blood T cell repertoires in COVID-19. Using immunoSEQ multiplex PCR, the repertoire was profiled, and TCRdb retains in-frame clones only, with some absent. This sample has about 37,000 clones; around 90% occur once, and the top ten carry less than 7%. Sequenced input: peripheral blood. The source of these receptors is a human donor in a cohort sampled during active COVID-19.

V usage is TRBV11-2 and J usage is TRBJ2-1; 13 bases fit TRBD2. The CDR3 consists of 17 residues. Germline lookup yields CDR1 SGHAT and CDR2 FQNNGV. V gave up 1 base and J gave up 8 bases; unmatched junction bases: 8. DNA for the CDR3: TGTGCCAGCAGCTTAGGTCTACTAGCGGGGGGGCAGGATGAGCAGTTCTTC. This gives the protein CASSLGLLAGGQDEQFF.

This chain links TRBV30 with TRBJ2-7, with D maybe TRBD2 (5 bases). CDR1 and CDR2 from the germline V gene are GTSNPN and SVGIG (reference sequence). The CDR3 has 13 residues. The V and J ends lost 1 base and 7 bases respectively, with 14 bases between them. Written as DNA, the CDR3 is TGTGCCTGGAGTGGACGCCCCACGGGGGAGCAGTACTTC. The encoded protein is CAWSGRPTGEQYF.

CDR3 nucleotide sequence: TGTGCCAGCAGCCCCACAGGGGGCTGGGGCACAGATACGCAGTATTTT. As protein: CASSPTGGWGTDTQYF. V usage is TRBV3-1 (or the pseudogene TRBV3-2) and J usage is TRBJ2-3; 9 bases are shared with TRBD1. There are 16 residues in the CDR3. Trimming took 4 bases from V and 1 from J; bases not matched to a gene: 6. From germline, CDR1 is LGHDT and CDR2 YNNKEL (reference sequence).

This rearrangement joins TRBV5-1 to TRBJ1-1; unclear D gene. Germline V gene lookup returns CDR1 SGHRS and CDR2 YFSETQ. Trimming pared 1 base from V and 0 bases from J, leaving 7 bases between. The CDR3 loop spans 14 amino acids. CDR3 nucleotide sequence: TGCGCCAGCAGCTTGAGCGGGCTGAACACTGAAGCTTTCTTT. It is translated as CASSLSGLNTEAFF.

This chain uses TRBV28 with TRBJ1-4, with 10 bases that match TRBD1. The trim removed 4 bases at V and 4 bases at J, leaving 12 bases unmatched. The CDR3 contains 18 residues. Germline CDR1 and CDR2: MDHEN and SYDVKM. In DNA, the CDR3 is TGTGCCAGCAGTTCCGACAGGGGGCTCAAGTCGGTTAATGAAAAACTGTTTTTT. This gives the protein CASSSDRGLKSVNEKLFF.

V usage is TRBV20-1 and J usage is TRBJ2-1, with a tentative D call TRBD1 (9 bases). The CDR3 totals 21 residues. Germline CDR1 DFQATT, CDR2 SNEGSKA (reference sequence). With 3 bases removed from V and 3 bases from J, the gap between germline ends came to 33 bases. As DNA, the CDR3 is TGCAGTGCTAGTCCAATAAAAGACAGGGGGACTAGGGCCCACTACTACAATGAGCAGTTCTTC. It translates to CSASPIKDRGTRAHYYNEQFF.

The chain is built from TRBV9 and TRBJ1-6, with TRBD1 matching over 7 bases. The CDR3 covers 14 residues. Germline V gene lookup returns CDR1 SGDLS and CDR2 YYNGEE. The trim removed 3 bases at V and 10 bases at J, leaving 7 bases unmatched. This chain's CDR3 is CASSDDRESSPLHF. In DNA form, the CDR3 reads TGTGCCAGCAGCGACGACAGGGAATCCTCACCCCTCCACTTT.

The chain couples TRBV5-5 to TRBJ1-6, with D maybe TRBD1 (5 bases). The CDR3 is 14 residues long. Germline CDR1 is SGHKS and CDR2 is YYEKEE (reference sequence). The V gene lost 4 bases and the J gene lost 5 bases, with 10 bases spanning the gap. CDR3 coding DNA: TGTGCCAGCAGCCACGGGGGGAATAATTCACCCCTCCACTTT. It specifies CASSHGGNNSPLHF.

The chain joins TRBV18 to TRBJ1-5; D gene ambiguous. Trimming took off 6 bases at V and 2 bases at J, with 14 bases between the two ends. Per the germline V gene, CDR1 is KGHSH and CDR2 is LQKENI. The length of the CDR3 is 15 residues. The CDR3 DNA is TGTGCCAGCTCCCCTACGGGTAATGGCAATCAGCCCCAGCATTTT. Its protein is CASSPTGNGNQPQHF.

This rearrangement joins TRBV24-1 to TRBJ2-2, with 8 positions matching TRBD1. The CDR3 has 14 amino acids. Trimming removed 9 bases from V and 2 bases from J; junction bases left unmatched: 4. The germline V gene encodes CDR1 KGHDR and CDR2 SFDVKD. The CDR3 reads CATADRANTGELFF. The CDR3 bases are TGTGCCACCGCGGACAGGGCTAACACCGGGGAGCTGTTTTTT.

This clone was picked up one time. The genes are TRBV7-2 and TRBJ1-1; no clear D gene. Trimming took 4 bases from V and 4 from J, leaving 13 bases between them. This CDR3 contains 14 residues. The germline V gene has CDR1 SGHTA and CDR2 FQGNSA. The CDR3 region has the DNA TGTGCCAGCAGCTCCAGGACTGTTCCCACTGAAGCTTTCTTT. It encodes CASSSRTVPTEAFF. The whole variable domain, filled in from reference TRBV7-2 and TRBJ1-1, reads GAGVSQSPSNKVTEKGKDVELRCDPISGHTALYWYRQSLGQGLEFLIYFQGNSAPDKSGLPSDRFSAERTGGSVSTLTIQRTQQEDSAVYLCASSSRTVPTEAFFGQGTRLTVV.

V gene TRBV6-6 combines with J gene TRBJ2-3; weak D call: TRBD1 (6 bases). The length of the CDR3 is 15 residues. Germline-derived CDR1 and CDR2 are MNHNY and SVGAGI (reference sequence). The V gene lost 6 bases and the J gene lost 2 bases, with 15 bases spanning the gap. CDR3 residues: CASRSRQADTDTQYF. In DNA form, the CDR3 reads TGTGCCAGCAGGTCACGACAGGCCGACACAGATACGCAGTATTTT.

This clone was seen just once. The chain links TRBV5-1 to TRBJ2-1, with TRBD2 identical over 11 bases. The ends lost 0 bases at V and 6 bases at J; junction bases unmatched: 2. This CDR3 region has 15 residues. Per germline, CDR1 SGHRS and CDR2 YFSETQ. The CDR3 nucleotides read TGCGCCAGCAGCTTGGGTAGCGGGAGGGGCAATGAGCAGTTCTTC. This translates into CASSLGSGRGNEQFF.

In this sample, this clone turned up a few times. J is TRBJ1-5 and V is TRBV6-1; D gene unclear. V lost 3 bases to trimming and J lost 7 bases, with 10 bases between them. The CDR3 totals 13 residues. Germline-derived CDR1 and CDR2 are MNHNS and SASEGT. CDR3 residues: CASSEAGQQPQHF. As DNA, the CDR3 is TGTGCCAGCAGTGAGGCGGGCCAACAGCCCCAGCATTTT.

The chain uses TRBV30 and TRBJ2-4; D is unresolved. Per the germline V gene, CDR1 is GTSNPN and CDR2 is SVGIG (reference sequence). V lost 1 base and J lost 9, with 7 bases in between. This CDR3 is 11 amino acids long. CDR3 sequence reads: CAWSEASIQYF. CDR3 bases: TGTGCCTGGAGTGAGGCTAGCATTCAGTACTTC. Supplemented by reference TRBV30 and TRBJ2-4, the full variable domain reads SQTIHQWPATLVQPVGSPLSLECTVEGTSNPNLYWYRQAAGRGLQLLFYSVGIGQISSEVPQNLSASRPQDRQFILSSKKLLLSDSGFYLCAWSEASIQYFGAGTRLSVL.

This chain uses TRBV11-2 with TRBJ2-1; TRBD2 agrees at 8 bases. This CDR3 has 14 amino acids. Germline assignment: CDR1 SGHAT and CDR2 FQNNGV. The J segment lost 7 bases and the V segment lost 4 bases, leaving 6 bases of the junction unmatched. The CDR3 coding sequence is TGTGCCAGCAGCTATGGACTAGCCGCAAATGAGCAGTTCTTC. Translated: CASSYGLAANEQFF.

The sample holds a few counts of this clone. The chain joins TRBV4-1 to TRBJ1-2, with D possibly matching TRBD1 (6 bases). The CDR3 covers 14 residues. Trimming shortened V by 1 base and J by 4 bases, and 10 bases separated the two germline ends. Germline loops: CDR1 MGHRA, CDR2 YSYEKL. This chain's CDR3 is CASSQAGVFYGYTF. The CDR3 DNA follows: TGCGCCAGCAGCCAAGCAGGGGTATTCTATGGCTACACCTTC.

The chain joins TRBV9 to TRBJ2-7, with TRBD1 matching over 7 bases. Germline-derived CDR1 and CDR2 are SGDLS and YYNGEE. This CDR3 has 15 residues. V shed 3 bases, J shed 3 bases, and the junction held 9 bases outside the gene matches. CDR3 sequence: CASSGPPGQLYEQYF. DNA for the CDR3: TGTGCCAGCAGCGGACCGCCGGGACAGCTCTACGAGCAGTACTTC.

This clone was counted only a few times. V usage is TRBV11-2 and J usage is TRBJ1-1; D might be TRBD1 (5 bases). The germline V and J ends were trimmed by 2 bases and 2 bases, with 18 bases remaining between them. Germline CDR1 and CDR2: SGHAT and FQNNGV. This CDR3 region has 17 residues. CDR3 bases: TGTGCCAGCAGCTTATTTCAGAAGCCAGGGCCAAACACTGAAGCTTTCTTT. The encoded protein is CASSLFQKPGPNTEAFF.

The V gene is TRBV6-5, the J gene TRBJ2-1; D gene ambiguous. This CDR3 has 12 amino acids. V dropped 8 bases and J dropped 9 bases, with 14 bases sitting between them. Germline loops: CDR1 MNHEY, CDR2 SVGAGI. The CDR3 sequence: CASANPPGEQFF. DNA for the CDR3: TGTGCCAGCGCAAACCCCCCAGGTGAGCAGTTCTTC.

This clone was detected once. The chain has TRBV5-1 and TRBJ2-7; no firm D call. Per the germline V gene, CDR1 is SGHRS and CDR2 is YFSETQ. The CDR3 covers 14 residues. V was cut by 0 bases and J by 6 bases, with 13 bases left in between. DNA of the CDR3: TGCGCCAGCAGCTTGGAACCCGTCCTAGGCGAGCAGTACTTC. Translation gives CASSLEPVLGEQYF.